Below, 6 T cell receptor beta chains from the same sample are listed, as sequenced in a study of cytomegalovirus exposure and HLA in healthy donors. Using immunoSEQ multiplex PCR, the repertoire was profiled, and TCRdb retains in-frame clones only, with some absent. Of about 56,000 clones listed, about 88% are singletons. Sequenced material: PBMCs. These receptor sequences come from a woman in her late teens or twenties in good health and CMV-seronegative.

The chain links TRBV6-4 to TRBJ2-5, with D uncertain. The germline CDR1 and CDR2 sequences are MRHNA and SNTAGT. CDR3 length equals 13 residues. V dropped 3 bases and J dropped 5 bases, with 10 bases sitting between them. The CDR3 bases are TGTGCCAGCAGTGAACTATTTGGGGAGACCCAGTACTTC. Its translation is CASSELFGETQYF.

This rearrangement joins TRBV19 to TRBJ1-1; D call uncertain. V was clipped by 4 bases and J by 0 bases, with 12 bases between them. The germline CDR1 and CDR2 sequences are LNHDA and SQIVND (reference sequence). The CDR3 runs to 15 residues. The CDR3: CASSKWRDLNTEAFF. The CDR3 nucleotides are TGTGCCAGTAGTAAATGGAGGGATTTGAACACTGAAGCTTTCTTT. Full variable domain (missing parts from reference TRBV19 and TRBJ1-1): DGGITQSPKYLFRKEGQNVTLSCEQNLNHDAMYWYRQDPGQGLRLIYYSQIVNDFQKGDIAEGYSVSREKKESFPLTVTSAQKNPTAFYLCASSKWRDLNTEAFFGQGTRLTVV.

V and J are TRBV7-8 and TRBJ1-5; no clear D gene. CDR1 SGHVS and CDR2 FQNEAQ come from the germline V gene. The CDR3 sequence is 13 residues long. Trimming shortened V by 9 bases and J by 3 bases, and 12 bases separated the two germline ends. The CDR3: CARRGGLNQPQHF. For the CDR3, the DNA is TGTGCCAGGAGAGGAGGCCTCAATCAGCCCCAGCATTTT.

V usage is TRBV5-4 and J usage is TRBJ2-1, with unresolved D. The CDR3 length is 14 residues. Germline CDR1 reads SGHNT; CDR2 reads YYREEE (reference sequence). Between the trimmed V and J ends, which lost 0 bases and 6 bases, there was a span of 10 bases. This CDR3 reads CASSLAASINEQFF. The CDR3 region has the DNA TGTGCCAGCAGCTTGGCCGCGAGTATCAATGAGCAGTTCTTC.

CDR3 coding DNA: TGTGCCATCAGTGAGTCGGGCAGGGGTAGCAATCAGCCCCAGCATTTT. The encoded protein is CAISESGRGSNQPQHF. The V and J genes are TRBV10-3 and TRBJ1-5; D might be TRBD1 (6 bases). The CDR3 extends over 16 amino acids. With 0 bases removed from V and 0 bases from J, the gap between germline ends came to 9 bases. Germline V lookup: CDR1 ENHRY, CDR2 SYGVKD.

This chain joins TRBV27 and TRBJ1-2, with D maybe TRBD1 (6 bases). Trimming took 2 bases from V and 2 from J, leaving 9 bases between them. The CDR3 runs to 14 residues. Germline V gene sequence: CDR1 MNHEY, CDR2 SMNVEV (reference sequence). CDR3 bases: TGTGCCAGCAGTTTAACCGGACAGAACTATGGCTACACCTTC. Encoded protein: CASSLTGQNYGYTF.